This T cell receptor (beta chain) stems from a study of T cells in Graves' hyperthyroidism and ophthalmopathy. The study, taken as a whole, reports: Blood held most thyroid clonotypes expanded above 0.001 frequency. For ophthalmopathy, model prediction preceded onset by a median roughly 5.9 months.

This CDR3 comprises 15 residues. CDR1 KGHSH and CDR2 LQKENI come from the germline V gene. The V end lost 3 bases, the J end lost 7 bases, and 18 bases lay between the germline ends. Researchers took RNA transcripts and amplified the TCR beta CDR3 regions from them. During a first-round RT-PCR of the TCR CDR3, the HTBI primer set was used. TCRdb reprocessed the multiplex PCR reads via MiXCR and lists one record per CDR3 protein. This sample yields about 400,000 distinct CDR3 sequences, of which about 13% are seen a single time; roughly 8.3% belongs to the top ten. For Graves' hyperthyroidism to be stable, ophthalmopathy could not progress within 18 months. PBMCs were derived from about 9.1 ml fresh peripheral blood. This clonotype showed up many times. Its antigen is undetermined.

Specimen: blood. This TCR was recovered from a woman under 30 with Graves' hyperthyroidism. The gene calls are TRBV18 and TRBJ2-5; D gene ambiguous. CDR3 DNA: TGTGCCAGCTCACCTCAATCGGACCGAGGCGGGACCCAGTACTTC. Translated: CASSPQSDRGGTQYF. Full variable domain (remainder filled in from reference TRBV18 and TRBJ2-5): NAGVMQNPRHLVRRRGQEARLRCSPMKGHSHVYWYRQLPEEGLKFMVYLQKENIIDESGMPKERFSAEFPKEGPSILRIQQVVRGDSAAYFCASSPQSDRGGTQYFGPGTRLLVL.